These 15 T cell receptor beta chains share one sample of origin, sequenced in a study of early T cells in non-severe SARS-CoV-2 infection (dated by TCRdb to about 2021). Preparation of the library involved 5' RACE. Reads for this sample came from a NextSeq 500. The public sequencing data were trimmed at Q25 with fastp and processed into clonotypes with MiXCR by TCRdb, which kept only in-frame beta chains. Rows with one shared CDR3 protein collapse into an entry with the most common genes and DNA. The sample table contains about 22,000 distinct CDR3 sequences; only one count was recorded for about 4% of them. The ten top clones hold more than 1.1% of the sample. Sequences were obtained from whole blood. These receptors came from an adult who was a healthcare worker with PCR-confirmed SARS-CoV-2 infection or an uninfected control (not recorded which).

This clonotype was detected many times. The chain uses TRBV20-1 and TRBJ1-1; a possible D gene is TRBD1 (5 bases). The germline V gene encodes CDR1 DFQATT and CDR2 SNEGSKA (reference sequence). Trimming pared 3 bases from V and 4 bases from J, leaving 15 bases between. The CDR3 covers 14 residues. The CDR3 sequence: CSARFPGPSTEAFF. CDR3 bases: TGCAGTGCTAGGTTTCCGGGACCTAGCACTGAAGCTTTCTTT.

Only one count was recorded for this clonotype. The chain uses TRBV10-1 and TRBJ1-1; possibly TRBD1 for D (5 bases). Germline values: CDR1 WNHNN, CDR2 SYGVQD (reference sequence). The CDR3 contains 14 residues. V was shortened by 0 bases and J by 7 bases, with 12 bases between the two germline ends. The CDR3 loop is CASSESSGAYEAFF. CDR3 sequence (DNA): TGCGCCAGCAGTGAGTCGAGCGGGGCATATGAAGCTTTCTTT.

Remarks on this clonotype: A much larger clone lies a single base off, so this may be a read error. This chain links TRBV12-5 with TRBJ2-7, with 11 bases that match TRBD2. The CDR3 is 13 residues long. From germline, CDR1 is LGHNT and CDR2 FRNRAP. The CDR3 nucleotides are TGTGCTAGTGCTCCACTAGCGGGGGACGAGCTGTACTTC. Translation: CASAPLAGDELYF.

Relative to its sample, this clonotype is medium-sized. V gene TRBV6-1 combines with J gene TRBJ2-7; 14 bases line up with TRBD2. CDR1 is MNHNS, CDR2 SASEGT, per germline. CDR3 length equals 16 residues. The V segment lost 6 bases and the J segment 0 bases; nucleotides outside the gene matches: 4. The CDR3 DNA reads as TGTGCCAGCAGGCAGGGACTAGCGGGGGACTCCTACGAGCAGTACTTC. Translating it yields CASRQGLAGDSYEQYF.

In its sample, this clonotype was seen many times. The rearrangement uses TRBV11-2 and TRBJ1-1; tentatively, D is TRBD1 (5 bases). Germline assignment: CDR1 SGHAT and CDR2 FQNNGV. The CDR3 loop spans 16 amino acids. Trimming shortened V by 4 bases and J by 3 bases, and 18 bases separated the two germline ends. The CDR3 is CASSSSLPEGDTEAFF. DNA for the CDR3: TGTGCCAGCAGCTCGTCTCTCCCCGAAGGGGACACTGAAGCTTTCTTT.

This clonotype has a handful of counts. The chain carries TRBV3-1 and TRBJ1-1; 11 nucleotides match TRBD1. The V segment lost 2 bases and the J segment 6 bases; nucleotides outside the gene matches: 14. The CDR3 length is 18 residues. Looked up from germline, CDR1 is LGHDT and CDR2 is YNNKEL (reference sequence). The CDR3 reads CASSQFPIGQGAFPEAFF. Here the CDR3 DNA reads TGTGCCAGCAGCCAATTCCCAATCGGACAGGGGGCGTTCCCTGAAGCTTTCTTT. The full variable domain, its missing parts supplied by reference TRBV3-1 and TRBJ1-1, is DTAVSQTPKYLVTQMGNDKSIKCEQNLGHDTMYWYKQDSKKFLKIMFSYNNKELIINETVPNRFSPKSPDKAHLNLHINSLELGDSAVYFCASSQFPIGQGAFPEAFFGQGTRLTVV.

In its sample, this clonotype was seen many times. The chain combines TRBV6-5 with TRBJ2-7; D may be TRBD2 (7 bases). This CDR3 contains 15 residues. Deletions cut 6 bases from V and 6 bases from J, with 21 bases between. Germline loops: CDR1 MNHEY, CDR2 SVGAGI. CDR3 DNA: TGTGCCAGCAGCCCAGGGAGGCGGGGGCTGCGCGAGCAGTACTTC. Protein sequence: CASSPGRRGLREQYF.

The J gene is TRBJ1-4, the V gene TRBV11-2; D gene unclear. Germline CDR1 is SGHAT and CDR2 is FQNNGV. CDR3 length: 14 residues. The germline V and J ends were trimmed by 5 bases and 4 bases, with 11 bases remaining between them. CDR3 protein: CASSRTSSNEKLFF. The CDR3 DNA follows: TGTGCCAGCAGCCGGACGTCAAGTAATGAAAAACTGTTTTTT.

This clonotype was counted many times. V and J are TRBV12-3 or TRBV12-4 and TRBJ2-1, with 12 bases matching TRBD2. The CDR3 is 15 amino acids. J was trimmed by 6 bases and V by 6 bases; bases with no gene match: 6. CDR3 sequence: CASRRTSGAPNEQFF. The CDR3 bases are TGTGCCAGCAGGAGGACTAGCGGGGCCCCCAATGAGCAGTTCTTC.

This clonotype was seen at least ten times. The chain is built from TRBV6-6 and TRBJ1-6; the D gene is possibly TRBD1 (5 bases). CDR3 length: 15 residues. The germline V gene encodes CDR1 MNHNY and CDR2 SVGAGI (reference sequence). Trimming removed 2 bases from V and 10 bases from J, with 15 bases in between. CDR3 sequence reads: CASSYRPQEESPLHF. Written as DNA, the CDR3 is TGTGCCAGCAGTTACCGCCCACAGGAGGAGTCACCCCTCCACTTT.

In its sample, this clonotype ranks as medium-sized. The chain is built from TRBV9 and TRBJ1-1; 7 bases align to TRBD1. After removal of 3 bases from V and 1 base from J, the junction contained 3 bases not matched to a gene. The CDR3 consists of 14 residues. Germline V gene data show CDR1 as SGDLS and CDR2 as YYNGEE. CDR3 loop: CASSEGQRNTEAFF. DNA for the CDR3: TGTGCCAGCAGCGAGGGACAGAGGAACACTGAAGCTTTCTTT. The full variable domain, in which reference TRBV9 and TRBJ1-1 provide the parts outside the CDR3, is DSGVTQTPKHLITATGQRVTLRCSPRSGDLSVYWYQQSLDQGLQFLIQYYNGEERAKGNILERFSAQQFPDLHSELNLSSLELGDSALYFCASSEGQRNTEAFFGQGTRLTVV.

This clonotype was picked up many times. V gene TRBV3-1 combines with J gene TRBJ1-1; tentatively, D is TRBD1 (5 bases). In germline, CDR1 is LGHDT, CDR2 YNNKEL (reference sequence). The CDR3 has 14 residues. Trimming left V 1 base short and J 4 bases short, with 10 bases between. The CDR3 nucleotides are TGTGCCAGCAGCCAAGGGACCGGGGGCACTGAAGCTTTCTTT. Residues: CASSQGTGGTEAFF.

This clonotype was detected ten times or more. The CDR3, as DNA: TGTGCCAGCAGTGAAGGACGGATTAACTATGGCTACACCTTC. It encodes CASSEGRINYGYTF. The V and J genes are TRBV2 and TRBJ1-2; D unclear. The germline V and J ends were trimmed by 1 base and 1 base, with 7 bases remaining between them. The CDR3 has 14 amino acids. Germline V lookup: CDR1 SNHLY, CDR2 FYNNEI.

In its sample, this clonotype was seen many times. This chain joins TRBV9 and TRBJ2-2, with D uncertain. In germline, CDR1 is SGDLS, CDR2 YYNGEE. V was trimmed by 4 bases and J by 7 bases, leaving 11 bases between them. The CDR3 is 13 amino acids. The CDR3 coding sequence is TGTGCCAGCAGCCCCCTGGCTGGCGGGGAGCTGTTTTTT. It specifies CASSPLAGGELFF.

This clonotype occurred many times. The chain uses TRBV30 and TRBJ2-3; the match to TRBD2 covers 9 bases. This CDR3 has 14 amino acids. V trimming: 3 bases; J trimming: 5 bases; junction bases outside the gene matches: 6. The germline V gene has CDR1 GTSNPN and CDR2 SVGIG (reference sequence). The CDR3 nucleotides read TGTGCCTGGAGGCGGGGGGGTTCCCAAGATACGCAGTATTTT. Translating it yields CAWRRGGSQDTQYF. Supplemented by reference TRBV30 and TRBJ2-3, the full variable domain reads SQTIHQWPATLVQPVGSPLSLECTVEGTSNPNLYWYRQAAGRGLQLLFYSVGIGQISSEVPQNLSASRPQDRQFILSSKKLLLSDSGFYLCAWRRGGSQDTQYFGPGTRLTVL.